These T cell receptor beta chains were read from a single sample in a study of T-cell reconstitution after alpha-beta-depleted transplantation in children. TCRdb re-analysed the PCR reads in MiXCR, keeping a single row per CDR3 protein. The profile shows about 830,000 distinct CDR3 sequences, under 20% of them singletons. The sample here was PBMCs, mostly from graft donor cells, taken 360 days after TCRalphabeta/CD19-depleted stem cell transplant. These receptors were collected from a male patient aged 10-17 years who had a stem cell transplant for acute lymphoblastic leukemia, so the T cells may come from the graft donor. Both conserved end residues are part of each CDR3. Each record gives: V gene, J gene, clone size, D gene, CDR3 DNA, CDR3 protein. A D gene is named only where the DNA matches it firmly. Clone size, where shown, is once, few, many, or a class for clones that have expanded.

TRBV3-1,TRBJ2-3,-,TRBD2,TGTGCCAGCAGCCAAGACCGACTAGCGGGAGTGGATACGCAGTATTTT,CASSQDRLAGVDTQYF
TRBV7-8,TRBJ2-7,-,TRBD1,TGTGCCAGCAGCTTAGGATCCGGGACAGGGGCCTACGAGCAGTACTTC,CASSLGSGTGAYEQYF
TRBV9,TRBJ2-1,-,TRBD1,TGTGCCAGCAGCGTATTGACAGGGAAGCAGTTCTTC,CASSVLTGKQFF
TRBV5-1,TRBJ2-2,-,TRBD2,TGCGCCAGCGGCAAAAGCGGGGCGAACACCGGGGAGCTGTTTTTT,CASGKSGANTGELFF
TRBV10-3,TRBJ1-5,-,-,TGTGCCATCGGCCTCCCAGGGCAGCCCCAGCATTTT,CAIGLPGQPQHF
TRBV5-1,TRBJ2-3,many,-,TGCGCCAGCAGCTTTTCTCTGGACCCAACTAGCTGGGGTGCAGATACGCAGTATTTT,CASSFSLDPTSWGADTQYF
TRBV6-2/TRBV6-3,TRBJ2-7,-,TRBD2,TGTGCCAGCAGTTATCGACTAGCGGGAAAGGTCGAGCAGTACTTC,CASSYRLAGKVEQYF
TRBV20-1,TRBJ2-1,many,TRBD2,TGCAGTGCTAGAATAGCGGGAGTGGGCAATGAGCAGTTCTTC,CSARIAGVGNEQFF
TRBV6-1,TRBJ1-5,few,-,TGTGCCAGCAGTGACCAGAGGGGGAGTAATCAGCCCCAGCATTTT,CASSDQRGSNQPQHF
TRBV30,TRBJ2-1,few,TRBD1,TGTGCCTGGAATTTAGGGACAGGAGTTATCAATGAGCAGTTCTTC,CAWNLGTGVINEQFF
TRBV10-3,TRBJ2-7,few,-,TGTGCCATCAGCTACTCCTACGAGCAGTACTTC,CAISYSYEQYF
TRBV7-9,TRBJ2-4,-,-,TGTGCCAGCAGCTTACCTGTAGCCAAAAACATTCAGTACTTC,CASSLPVAKNIQYF
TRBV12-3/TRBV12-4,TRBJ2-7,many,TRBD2,TGTGCCAGTTCTTGGGGAGGGCCCTCCTACGAGCAGTACTTC,CASSWGGPSYEQYF
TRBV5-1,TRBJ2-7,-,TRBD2,TGCGCCAGCAGGGGTTGGGGCCTAGCGGGAGAAAGGGGGGAGCAGTACTTC,CASRGWGLAGERGEQYF
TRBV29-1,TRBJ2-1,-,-,TGCAGCGTCCGCCGATTCGGGACTCCGACCTATAGCTCCTACAATGAGCAGTTCTTC,CSVRRFGTPTYSSYNEQFF
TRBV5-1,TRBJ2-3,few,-,TGCGCCAGCAGCCCGGAACGGGAGCGCCGCACAGATACGCAGTATTTT,CASSPERERRTDTQYF
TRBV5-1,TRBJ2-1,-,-,TGCGCCAGCAGCTTGCAGGACTCTTACAATGAGCAGTTCTTC,CASSLQDSYNEQFF
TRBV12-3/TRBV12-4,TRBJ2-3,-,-,TGTGCCAGCGTAACGCCGCGGGCAGGGGGGTTTCATACGCAGTATTTT,CASVTPRAGGFHTQYF
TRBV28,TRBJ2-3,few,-,TGTGCCAGCAGTTTATGGGCGGCACCTGCCCCAGATACGCAGTATTTT,CASSLWAAPAPDTQYF
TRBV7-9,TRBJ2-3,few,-,TGTGCCAGCAGCTTACTCGCGACGGCGCAGTATTTT,CASSLLATAQYF
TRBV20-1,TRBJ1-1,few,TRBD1,TGCAGTGCCAGAACCCCGGGACAGGGACAAATAGAGGCTTTCTTT,CSARTPGQGQIEAFF